One and the same sample provided the 29 T cell receptor beta chains below, sequenced in a study of blood T cell repertoires in COVID-19. The data were produced by immunoSEQ multiplex PCR, yet TCRdb's version contains in-frame clones alone and is incomplete. The profile shows about 190,000 clones, about four fifths of them singletons. The sample taken for sequencing was PBMCs or T cells enriched from blood (not recorded which). These receptors all stem from a young woman who had been exposed to COVID-19.

The rearrangement links TRBV20-1 to TRBJ2-5; D unresolved. Per germline, CDR1 DFQATT and CDR2 SNEGSKA (reference sequence). There are 11 residues in the CDR3. Trimming cost V 5 bases and J 5 bases, with 9 bases left between them. The CDR3 loop reads CSALAEETQYF. The CDR3 nucleotides are TGCAGTGCTTTGGCGGAGGAGACCCAGTACTTC.

This clone occurred once. V and J are TRBV6-5 and TRBJ1-1, with 8 nucleotides matching TRBD1. CDR1 and CDR2 (germline): MNHEY, SVGAGI. V lost 6 bases, J lost 5 bases, and 5 bases stayed unmatched. The CDR3 is 13 amino acids. CDR3 sequence: CASRPTGVTEAFF. In DNA form, the CDR3 reads TGTGCCAGCAGGCCGACAGGGGTTACTGAAGCTTTCTTT.

The DNA of the CDR3 is TGTGCCAGCAGCTCAGAGGGCATACAAGAGACCCAGTACTTC. This gives the protein CASSSEGIQETQYF. V gene TRBV7-9 combines with J gene TRBJ2-5; D may be TRBD2 (5 bases). The CDR3 spans 14 residues. V gave up 4 bases and J gave up 2 bases, with 11 bases separating them. The germline V gene has CDR1 SEHNR and CDR2 FQNEAQ (reference sequence).

This clone occurred once. The chain employs TRBV6-1 and TRBJ1-5; 8 bases map to TRBD1. Germline V CDR1 and CDR2: MNHNS, SASEGT. The CDR3 covers 14 residues. With 3 bases clipped from V and 7 bases from J, the junction kept 5 bases outside the gene matches. CDR3 DNA: TGTGCCAGCAGTGAGGACAGGGCGGAACAGCCCCAGCATTTT. Its protein product is CASSEDRAEQPQHF.

The V gene is TRBV13, the J gene TRBJ2-5, with TRBD2 matching over 8 bases. J gave up 3 bases and V 5 bases, and 8 bases lay outside the gene matches. The CDR3 covers 15 residues. Germline CDR1 and CDR2: PRHDT and FYEKMQ (reference sequence). The CDR3 DNA is TGTGCCAGCAGCCCCGGGGGGGCCGGGGAAGAGACCCAGTACTTC. Its protein is CASSPGGAGEETQYF.

The chain combines TRBV14 with TRBJ1-3, with D hard to call. Germline V gene data show CDR1 as SGHDN and CDR2 as FVKESK. The ends were cut back, 0 bases at V and 0 bases at J, with 6 bases in the middle. This CDR3 has 15 residues. CDR3 protein: CASSQDLLSGNTIYF. The DNA for the CDR3 is TGTGCCAGCAGCCAAGACCTCCTCTCTGGAAACACCATATATTTT.

The CDR3 DNA reads TGTGCCAGCAGCCAACGGCCGGGCTCCTACGAGCAGTACTTC. Its protein is CASSQRPGSYEQYF. The chain combines TRBV3-1 (or the pseudogene TRBV3-2) with TRBJ2-7; D not resolved. This CDR3 is 14 amino acids long. In germline, CDR1 is LGHDT, CDR2 YNNKEL (reference sequence). Trimming removed 2 bases at V and 0 bases at J, with 8 bases between.

This chain links TRBV19 with TRBJ1-5, with D unresolved. CDR1 and CDR2 (germline): LNHDA, SQIVND (reference sequence). Trimming cost V 1 base and J 1 base, with 11 bases left between them. CDR3 size: 16 residues. The DNA for the CDR3 is TGTGCCAGTAGTATAGGTCCACCGGAGAGCAATCAGCCCCAGCATTTT. It encodes CASSIGPPESNQPQHF.

J is TRBJ1-2 and V is TRBV5-5; TRBD1 matches 10 bases. Germline V lookup: CDR1 SGHKS, CDR2 YYEKEE (reference sequence). The CDR3 has 15 amino acids. V dropped 6 bases and J dropped 4; count of bases not matched to a gene: 9. The CDR3 loop is CASNRDRDRGYGYTF. The CDR3 DNA sequence: TGTGCCAGCAACAGAGACCGGGACAGGGGCTATGGCTACACCTTC.

The CDR3 DNA follows: TGTGCCAGGTTGCAGGGGGCCGGAAACACCATATATTTT. It yields the protein CARLQGAGNTIYF. The chain carries TRBV24-1 and TRBJ1-3; 8 bases line up with TRBD1. This CDR3 comprises 13 residues. Germline CDR1 and CDR2: KGHDR and SFDVKD. J was trimmed by 4 bases and V by 11 bases; bases with no gene match: 6.

J is TRBJ2-2 and V is TRBV10-1; the D gene is possibly TRBD1 (5 bases). The CDR3 runs 13 residues. V lost 3 bases and J 7 bases, leaving 9 bases between the germline ends. Germline lookup yields CDR1 WNHNN and CDR2 SYGVQD (reference sequence). The CDR3 region is CASSEIRVGELFF. The CDR3 DNA reads TGCGCCAGCAGTGAAATCAGGGTCGGGGAGCTGTTTTTT.

The CDR3 here is CASSSQGAYGYTF. In DNA form, the CDR3 reads TGCGCCAGCAGTTCTCAGGGGGCCTATGGCTACACCTTC. The chain couples TRBV10-1 to TRBJ1-2; TRBD1 aligns across 8 bases. Germline CDR1 WNHNN, CDR2 SYGVQD (reference sequence). With V trimmed by 5 bases and J by 4 bases, 3 bases remained unmatched. This CDR3 comprises 13 residues.

This chain connects TRBV20-1 to TRBJ2-7; 7 nucleotides agree with TRBD2. Germline V gene sequence: CDR1 DFQATT, CDR2 SNEGSKA (reference sequence). The CDR3 runs 15 residues. The junction had 8 bases not matched to a gene; V was cut back by 3 bases and J by 0 bases. CDR3 sequence: CSASLGGRLSYEQYF. CDR3 bases: TGCAGTGCTAGTTTGGGCGGGAGACTCTCCTACGAGCAGTACTTC.

The rearrangement uses TRBV25-1 and TRBJ1-6; D is ambiguous. This CDR3 spans 13 amino acids. Germline assignment: CDR1 MGHDK and CDR2 SYGVNS. The germline V and J ends were trimmed by 6 bases and 2 bases, with 5 bases remaining between them. CDR3 sequence: CASRTAYNSPLHF. The CDR3 nucleotides read TGTGCCAGCAGAACGGCCTATAATTCACCCCTCCACTTT.

The rearrangement links TRBV4-1 to TRBJ1-2; TRBD1 matches at 7 bases. The J segment lost 6 bases and the V segment lost 5 bases, leaving 3 bases of the junction unmatched. CDR3 size: 12 residues. The germline V gene has CDR1 MGHRA and CDR2 YSYEKL. The CDR3 DNA is TGCGCCAGCAGCGGACAGGAGAATGGCTACACCTTC. Translated: CASSGQENGYTF.

The J gene is TRBJ1-1, the V gene TRBV19; TRBD1 aligns across 8 bases. This CDR3 is built from 14 residues. Germline CDR1 and CDR2: LNHDA and SQIVND (reference sequence). J lost 4 bases, V lost 6 bases, and 7 bases had no gene match. CDR3 residues: CASRHTGGGTEAFF. CDR3 bases: TGTGCCAGTAGGCACACAGGGGGAGGCACTGAAGCTTTCTTT.

The chain couples TRBV7-9 to TRBJ1-1; D is undetermined. Germline lookup yields CDR1 SEHNR and CDR2 FQNEAQ (reference sequence). The CDR3 sequence is 13 residues long. Trimming removed 7 bases at V and 2 bases at J, with 11 bases between. The CDR3 reads CASTGGGNTEAFF. DNA for the CDR3: TGTGCCAGCACCGGAGGAGGAAACACTGAAGCTTTCTTT.

The V and J genes are TRBV7-2 and TRBJ2-7; D is unresolved. CDR1 is SGHTA, CDR2 FQGNSA, per germline. Trimming shortened V by 6 bases and J by 3 bases, and 9 bases separated the two germline ends. The CDR3 extends over 12 amino acids. CDR3 nucleotides: TGTGCCAGCAGTAATCCTCTCTACGAGCAGTACTTC. It encodes CASSNPLYEQYF. Variable domain in full (rest from reference TRBV7-2 and TRBJ2-7): GAGVSQSPSNKVTEKGKDVELRCDPISGHTALYWYRQSLGQGLEFLIYFQGNSAPDKSGLPSDRFSAERTGGSVSTLTIQRTQQEDSAVYLCASSNPLYEQYFGPGTRLTVT.

This chain connects TRBV5-6 to TRBJ2-7; D possibly corresponds to TRBD1 (5 bases). Trimming stripped 4 bases from V and 6 bases from J, with 14 bases between. This CDR3 region has 13 residues. Germline V CDR1 and CDR2: SGHDT, YYEEEE. This CDR3 reads CASSPSGWGEQYF. The CDR3 coding sequence is TGTGCCAGCAGCCCCTCAGGGTGGGGCGAGCAGTACTTC.

The sample holds a few counts of this clone. The J gene is TRBJ2-7, the V gene TRBV27; 8 nucleotides match TRBD1. This CDR3 spans 14 amino acids. V shed 6 bases, J shed 4 bases, and the junction held 8 bases outside the gene matches. Germline CDR1 is MNHEY and CDR2 is SMNVEV (reference sequence). DNA of the CDR3: TGTGCCAGCAGCTCGTCGGACAGGGCGTACGAGCAGTACTTC. Encoded protein: CASSSSDRAYEQYF.

The chain has TRBV3-1 (or the pseudogene TRBV3-2) and TRBJ1-1, with TRBD1 identical over 8 bases. The CDR3 is 13 amino acids. Germline assignment: CDR1 LGHDT and CDR2 YNNKEL (reference sequence). With V trimmed by 3 bases and J by 11 bases, 8 bases remained unmatched. The CDR3 sequence is CASSQTRTGQAFF. For the CDR3, the DNA is TGTGCCAGCAGCCAGACCCGGACAGGGCAGGCTTTCTTT.

The chain's CDR3 is CASRDRGSLNSPLHF. The CDR3 coding sequence is TGTGCCAGCAGAGACCGGGGTTCTCTTAATTCACCCCTCCACTTT. The chain recombines TRBV27 with TRBJ1-6; no firm D call. Trimming took 6 bases from V and 6 from J, leaving 15 bases between them. Germline CDR1 and CDR2: MNHEY and SMNVEV (reference sequence). The CDR3 runs to 15 residues.

The chain couples TRBV7-2 to TRBJ1-2; perhaps TRBD1 as D (6 bases). CDR3 size: 13 residues. V gave up 6 bases and J gave up 6 bases, with 14 bases separating them. Germline V gene sequence: CDR1 SGHTA, CDR2 FQGNSA. The chain's CDR3 is CASRPTGSHGYTF. CDR3 bases: TGTGCCAGCAGGCCAACAGGGTCCCATGGCTACACCTTC.

The chain joins TRBV5-6 to TRBJ2-7, with 8 positions matching TRBD1. The ends lost 4 bases at V and 3 bases at J; junction bases unmatched: 6. In germline, CDR1 is SGHDT, CDR2 YYEEEE. This CDR3 comprises 14 residues. The DNA of the CDR3 is TGTGCCAGCAGCCGCGGGACAGGCCTCTACGAGCAGTACTTC. It specifies CASSRGTGLYEQYF.

The rearrangement uses TRBV7-7 and TRBJ2-3; D possibly corresponds to TRBD1 (6 bases). Trimming cost V 3 bases and J 0 bases, with 16 bases left between them. The CDR3 spans 17 residues. The germline gives CDR1 SSHAT, CDR2 FNYEAQ (reference sequence). The CDR3 spells CASSLGATGPSTDTQYF. The CDR3 DNA sequence: TGTGCCAGCAGCTTGGGGGCCACCGGGCCGAGCACAGATACGCAGTATTTT.

This sequence joins TRBV19 and TRBJ2-1; 8 nucleotides match TRBD2. J was trimmed by 5 bases and V by 7 bases; bases with no gene match: 10. Germline lookup yields CDR1 LNHDA and CDR2 SQIVND (reference sequence). This CDR3 is 15 amino acids long. In nucleotides, the CDR3 is TGTGCCAGTATGGGCGGGGGGCCCCCTGACAATGAGCAGTTCTTC. Protein sequence: CASMGGGPPDNEQFF.

The genes are TRBV19 and TRBJ1-5; D is perhaps TRBD1 (6 bases). In germline, CDR1 is LNHDA, CDR2 SQIVND (reference sequence). V was clipped by 5 bases and J by 5 bases, with 13 bases between them. This CDR3 has 14 amino acids. CDR3 in amino acids: CASSLTAGDQPQHF. The CDR3 DNA reads as TGTGCCAGTAGTTTGACAGCAGGGGATCAGCCCCAGCATTTT. Full variable domain (remainder filled in from reference TRBV19 and TRBJ1-5): DGGITQSPKYLFRKEGQNVTLSCEQNLNHDAMYWYRQDPGQGLRLIYYSQIVNDFQKGDIAEGYSVSREKKESFPLTVTSAQKNPTAFYLCASSLTAGDQPQHFGDGTRLSIL.

CDR3 loop: CASSSGGASPNSGNTIYF. The CDR3 nucleotides read TGTGCCAGCAGCTCGGGGGGGGCCTCACCAAACTCTGGAAACACCATATATTTT. This chain uses TRBV11-2 with TRBJ1-3; D is perhaps TRBD1 (6 bases). Trimming took off 4 bases at V and 0 bases at J, with 19 bases between the two ends. The CDR3 runs to 18 residues. CDR1 SGHAT and CDR2 FQNNGV come from the germline V gene.

The chain couples TRBV19 to TRBJ1-6; D may be TRBD1 (5 bases). CDR1 and CDR2 (germline): LNHDA, SQIVND (reference sequence). The V gene lost 7 bases and the J gene lost 0 bases, with 19 bases spanning the gap. The CDR3 runs 18 residues. The CDR3 DNA reads TGTGCCAGTACCATCGGATATACAGGCAGCTCCTATAATTCACCCCTCCACTTT. Translated: CASTIGYTGSSYNSPLHF.